The T cell receptor (beta chain) under discussion was sequenced for a study of shared clonotypes between healthy human individuals. Whole-study context: Donors had three CD4 naive, three CD4 memory, two CD8 naive and one CD8 memory plate apiece.

This CDR3 region has 15 residues. Germline V gene lookup returns CDR1 SGHVS and CDR2 FNYEAQ. The V segment lost 5 bases and the J segment 2 bases; nucleotides outside the gene matches: 5. With respect to this clone: Antigen specificity is unknown.

Study observations and caveats: Across subsets, estimated richness was generally greater for naive than for memory populations. Rarefaction revealed incomplete sorted-subset sequencing despite large depth.

Sequencing used immunoSEQ multiplex PCR; TCRdb keeps in-frame clones, though not all of them. Here the sample spans about 230,000 clones, approximately 65% being singletons. J is TRBJ2-7 and V is TRBV7-6; TRBD1 matches 11 bases. Sequencing was carried out using memory CD4+ T cells sorted from blood. As for subset: CD45RA-negative fraction. The TCR originated in a man aged 25 to 40 in good health. CDR3 region: CASSRGQGAAYEQYF. DNA of the CDR3: TGTGCCAGCAGCAGAGGACAGGGGGCCGCCTACGAGCAGTACTTC.